This T cell receptor (beta chain) is from a study of cytomegalovirus exposure and HLA in healthy donors (dated by TCRdb to the late 2010s). Study-level background: An earlier analysis of some 620 of the donors reported 276 Gb of sequence data and 117 million unique TCR beta sequences obtained from 150 million to 200 million T cells. An early release covering about 600 HLA-typed donors comprised 250 to 350 gigabases of sequencing data and about 90 million unique TCR sequences. Of the roughly 400 genotyped donors, approximately 83% fell in the genetic ancestry cluster associated with self-reported Caucasian donors. The study aimed to test whether signatures of past pathogen exposure could be identified by cataloging public T cell receptors. The study used immunosequencing to profile the T cell repertoires of 666 subjects and linked those repertoires to cytomegalovirus serostatus. In addition to the first cohort of 666 subjects, a separate validation cohort of 120 different subjects was used. High-throughput TCR immunosequencing, statistical association of individual TCRs with disease status, and machine learning were combined to predict cytomegalovirus infection status. To study patterns of TCR occurrence, a later analysis re-analyzed previously published TCR beta repertoires from 666 donors and added high-resolution HLA genotyping. In the later analysis, no new phenotypic data were used to find candidate immune exposures; instead, reliance was placed on TCR beta sequences and their occurrence across donors. To decide whether each TCR beta V gene segment behaved as functional or pseudogenic, an earlier analysis of some 600 of the donors relied on high-throughput TCR beta sequencing. Alongside the repertoire data, information on donor age, sex, ethnicity and CMV serostatus was compiled. Genome-wide SNP genotypes for about 65% of the 666 donors were used in a later genetic analysis, which treated that subset as a discovery cohort. All discovery cohort repertoires had been generated using a single sequencing platform. HLA typing covered class I and class II loci at four-digit resolution. The number of donors typed differed by locus, with about 620-630 for A, B, C, DRB1 and DQB1, roughly 550 for DQA1, under 610 for DPA1, and over 400 for DPB1. Several DR-DQ haplotypes were handled as single units for association and clustering because linkage in the cohort was strong. Across under 500 genotyped donors of the cohort, an average of 235,054 unique TCR beta nucleotide sequences per donor were sequenced, and approximately 17% of those sequences were non-productive.

The library relied on the immunoSEQ multiplex PCR assay. For the multiplex PCR, a mixture combining 60 forward primers for TCR Vbeta segments and 13 reverse primers for TCR Jbeta segments was used. The CDR3 region of rearranged TCR beta genes was amplified from genomic DNA with a multiplex PCR assay. Amplified TCR beta libraries were sequenced as 87-base-pair reads on the Illumina HiSeq System. From the authors' description of their analysis: In a later analysis, tens of millions of unique TCR beta chains were counted across the approximately 640 repertoires, and roughly 11 million of these chains were shared by at least two donors. Raw reads were error-corrected and collapsed into unique sequences with a nearest-neighbor algorithm that merged closely related sequences to remove PCR and sequencing errors. To assign V, D and J gene segments, CDR3 sequences were aligned to IMGT reference sequences. For a sequence to be retained, a match of at least six nucleotides was required to both a V gene segment and a J gene segment. Rearrangements were called productive when the CDR3 lacked stop codons and stayed in frame with V and J; all others were non-productive. CDR3 was defined according to IMGT convention as the region running from the second conserved V-encoded cysteine to the conserved J-encoded phenylalanine. The earlier analysis of 500 to 600 of the donors excluded sequences that lacked an unambiguous match to a single V gene segment. In an earlier analysis of some 590 of the donors, a V segment was called functional when productive rearrangements were above 56.7%, and segregating when the standard deviation between donors exceeded 5%. A statistical classification framework was built for diagnosing cytomegalovirus status from the catalog of TCR beta chain sequences. In a later analysis, TCR nucleotide sequences were compared against IMGT/GENE-DB human TR gene sequences so that V and J genes could be assigned. The TCRdist pipeline was used in a later analysis to assign CDR3 sequences and most-parsimonious VDJ recombination scenarios. In a later analysis, each TCR beta chain was defined by its CDR3 amino acid sequence together with its V-gene family, and reads lacking a unique V-gene family were excluded. In a later analysis, 550 to 650 highly shared, low-generation-probability nucleotide sequences were removed to address suspected cross-contamination and a sequencing artifact. For each public chain, a later analysis derived a clonal expansion index from normalized ranks of inferred template counts within each repertoire. In a later analysis, generation probabilities were computed with a VDJ recombination model fitted to out-of-frame rearrangements, and the resulting probabilities were checked against IGoR. In a later analysis, TCR-TCR, TCR-HLA and TCR-CMV co-occurrence was scored with hypergeometric tests, and a repertoire-size bias correction was applied to TCR pairs. False discovery rates were estimated in a later analysis by permuting HLA or CMV assignments 20 times. A later analysis grouped co-occurring TCRs with DBSCAN, adding TCRdist sequence similarity when clustering within HLA-allele-positive subsets. Repertoires with fewer than 30,000 or more than 120,000 public chains were left out of co-occurrence clustering, as were five repertoires with anomalous nucleotide sharing. This is the immuneACCESS table as TCRdb keeps it, with only in-frame sequences that have V and J called. A part of the clones is gone; compared with another copy, unresolved V genes explain less than half, and the rest is unexplained. From that table come the V and J calls and clone size; the DNA was used to work out D and trimming. Within this sample are around 250,000 clones, with roughly four fifths of them counted one time only. The ten largest clones take up 7% to 9% of the sample.

Trimming removed 5 bases from V and 0 bases from J, leaving 8 bases between the germline ends. The germline V gene specifies SGHRS as CDR1 and YFSETQ as CDR2. From the cysteine through the phenylalanine, the CDR3 covers 14 amino acids. Only CDR3 DNA remains: 42 bases, in frame from the first base. The cohort comprised under 700 healthy bone marrow donors. At the time of sampling, every cohort member was nominally healthy, though immune exposures that went unrecorded were likely present. The donor tested CMV seropositive and was one of the 289 seropositive cohort members. Every donor gave a peripheral blood sample, and the peripheral blood mononuclear cells from that sample were used for TCR beta sequencing. Genomic DNA extraction from the blood cell samples was performed with the Qiagen DNeasy Blood Extraction Kit. A word on this clone: The antigen this receptor binds is unknown. Nothing much larger sits one base from this clone, and base qualities are not available.

Summary of the overall study and its limitations: An association between a missense DCLRE1C variant and V-gene and J-gene trimming of TCR beta chains was found in a later genetic analysis and replicated in an independent cohort. The study listed 150 to 200 TCR beta chains as associated with cytomegalovirus. Most TCR sequences were observed very rarely across donors, whereas some public TCRs were present in many individuals. In a later analysis, most CMV-associated TCR beta chains were found to appear HLA-restricted, with HLA associations seemingly driven largely by CMV exposure. According to a later analysis, TCR association rates differed among HLA loci, with DRB1 alleles showing the most associated TCRs and HLA-C alleles showing the fewest. Assigning TCR associations to individual alleles was difficult when HLA alleles, especially DR and DQ, strongly co-occurred. A further reported finding was that TCR beta sequences accurately predicted the HLA-A and HLA-B alleles for most subjects in the first cohort. According to a later genetic analysis, donors in an Asian-associated ancestry cluster had fewer N-insertions in productive TCRs than the roughly 670-donor mean. In a later analysis, several top co-occurrence clusters were reported to appear linked to parvovirus B19, influenza, CMV and Epstein-Barr virus. The presence/absence analyses assumed that sequencing depth was roughly uniform across donors, and that assumption may not be true. HLA typing was unavailable for some donors at each locus, so association tests used only the typed subset. Some IMGT-functional V segments, including TRBV6-2 and TRBV6-3, could not be told apart with the 87-base-pair reads, so those segments were excluded. Over 15 rarely observed V segments, including chromosome 9 orphons, were excluded from the earlier analysis of about 500 of the donors because counts were too low. Correlated functional status among segregating V segments might be attributable to linkage disequilibrium, but an unknown experimental factor could not be ruled out. The classifier was reported to diagnose cytomegalovirus status with high specificity and sensitivity in both the original and validation cohorts. CMV serostatus was the only immune exposure information available for the cohort. In an earlier analysis of about 550 of the donors, most TCR beta V segments were observed in productive rearrangements about 87% or about 30% of the time, broadly matching IMGT annotations. It was suggested by the authors that the approach could potentially be generalized to other disease states and immunological phenotypes. The sequencing pipeline was judged likely to have produced a cluster of highly shared sequence variants as a technical artifact. Only TCR beta chains were sequenced in this cohort, and the absence of alpha or paired-chain data limited detectable features. Specific HLA alleles were associated with 15,000 to 20,000 TCR beta sequences at a false discovery rate of 0.05 in a later analysis. In a later analysis, HLA-associated TCR beta chains were found to be more clonally expanded and to have lower generation probabilities than equally common non-associated chains. A few of the identified cytomegalovirus-associated TCR beta chains were confirmed in vitro to be specific for cytomegalovirus antigens.

The clonotype originates from an older woman in good health and CMV-seropositive. The sequence links TRBV5-1 to TRBJ1-4, with the identity of the D gene unclear. Sequencing input: PBMCs. The CDR3 region: CASRYDSTNEKLFF. The DNA reads TGCGCCAGCAGATATGACTCAACTAATGAAAAACTGTTTTTT. The entire variable domain, with the stretches around the CDR3 drawn from the reference TRBV5-1 and TRBJ1-4 proteins, is KAGVTQTPRYLIKTRGQQVTLSCSPISGHRSVSWYQQTPGQGLQFLFEYFSETQRNKGNFPGRFSGRQFSNSRSEMNVSTLELGDSALYLCASRYDSTNEKLFFGSGTQLSVL.